What follows are 24 T cell receptor beta chains derived from one specimen sequenced in a study of blood T cell repertoires in COVID-19. Method: immunoSEQ multiplex PCR; TCRdb's copy keeps in-frame clones and lacks some. Seen here are 400,000 to 500,000 clones, around nine tenths observed once, and the top ten hold 1.4%. Sequencing was performed on PBMCs or T cells enriched from blood (not recorded which). The receptors come from a woman younger than 30 who had been exposed to COVID-19.

V is TRBV28 and J is TRBJ1-1, with D perhaps matching TRBD1 (6 bases). The V gene's germline CDR1 is MDHEN and CDR2 SYDVKM. The ends were cut back, 8 bases at V and 2 bases at J, with 15 bases in the middle. The CDR3 is made up of 14 amino acids. CDR3 DNA: TGTGCCAGCTGCTGGGAGGGGGTAAACACTGAAGCTTTCTTT. This sequence encodes CASCWEGVNTEAFF.

V gene TRBV5-1 combines with J gene TRBJ2-2; weak D call: TRBD2 (6 bases). The CDR3 contains 18 residues. Trimming shortened V by 0 bases and J by 3 bases, and 18 bases separated the two germline ends. CDR1 SGHRS and CDR2 YFSETQ come from the germline V gene. The CDR3 loop reads CASSLEEGPPTYTGELFF. The DNA for the CDR3 is TGCGCCAGCAGCTTGGAGGAGGGACCCCCGACATACACCGGGGAGCTGTTTTTT.

The gene calls are TRBV27 and TRBJ2-7; 8 nucleotides match TRBD2. CDR1 and CDR2 (germline): MNHEY, SMNVEV (reference sequence). The V and J ends lost 8 bases and 1 base, in that order; junction bases with no gene match: 7. The CDR3 has 14 residues. The CDR3 nucleotides read TGTGCCAGCGCTCTAGCGGGCGGATCCTACGAGCAGTACTTC. As protein: CASALAGGSYEQYF.

This clone was seen only once. The chain has TRBV11-3 and TRBJ2-1; 7 nucleotides agree with TRBD2. After removal of 3 bases from V and 9 bases from J, the junction contained 5 bases not matched to a gene. Germline V gene data show CDR1 as SGHNT and CDR2 as YENEEA. The CDR3 extends over 13 amino acids. Written as DNA, the CDR3 is TGTGCCAGCAGCTTCGCTGGGGGGGGTGAGCAGTTCTTC. It codes for CASSFAGGGEQFF.

This chain links TRBV3-1 (or the pseudogene TRBV3-2) with TRBJ2-7; TRBD2 matches 13 bases. There are 19 residues in the CDR3. Trimming took 4 bases from V and 2 from J; bases not matched to a gene: 14. From germline, CDR1 is LGHDT and CDR2 YNNKEL (reference sequence). The CDR3 protein is CASSRKDWTSGRIPYEQYF. In DNA form, the CDR3 reads TGTGCCAGCAGCCGTAAAGACTGGACTAGCGGGAGAATCCCCTACGAGCAGTACTTC.

The rearrangement uses TRBV9 and TRBJ2-7; TRBD2 matches 11 bases. The trim removed 3 bases at V and 6 bases at J, leaving 8 bases unmatched. Per the germline V gene, CDR1 is SGDLS and CDR2 is YYNGEE. The CDR3 is made up of 15 amino acids. The CDR3 protein is CASSGQLAGASEQYF. CDR3 bases: TGTGCCAGCAGCGGCCAACTAGCGGGGGCCTCCGAGCAGTACTTC.

The chain couples TRBV3-1 (or the pseudogene TRBV3-2) to TRBJ2-3; tentatively, D is TRBD2 (7 bases). CDR3 length: 12 amino acids. Germline V lookup: CDR1 LGHDT, CDR2 YNNKEL (reference sequence). The V end lost 3 bases, the J end lost 10 bases, and 11 bases lay between the germline ends. The CDR3 coding sequence is TGTGCCAGCAGCCAGGACGGGGGGCCGCAGTATTTT. This encodes CASSQDGGPQYF.

The V gene is TRBV2, the J gene TRBJ1-3; D is uncertain. Between the trimmed V and J ends, which lost 6 bases and 0 bases, there was a span of 6 bases. The length of the CDR3 is 13 residues. The V gene's germline CDR1 is SNHLY and CDR2 FYNNEI. This CDR3 is CASSRFSGNTIYF. The CDR3 DNA reads as TGTGCCAGCAGCAGATTCTCTGGAAACACCATATATTTT.

The rearrangement uses TRBV6-4 and TRBJ2-2; 10 bases are shared with TRBD2. The junction had 7 bases not matched to a gene; V was cut back by 2 bases and J by 7 bases. This CDR3 has 16 residues. Germline assignment: CDR1 MRHNA and CDR2 SNTAGT. In DNA form, the CDR3 reads TGTGCCAGCAGTGACGGAGCGGGGGGGCCCTTCGGGGAGCTGTTTTTT. Amino acid sequence: CASSDGAGGPFGELFF.

The gene calls are TRBV29-1 and TRBJ1-2; possibly TRBD1 for D (6 bases). Germline CDR1 SQVTM, CDR2 ANQGSEA. Deletions cut 5 bases from V and 4 bases from J, with 11 bases between. The CDR3 loop spans 12 amino acids. CDR3 amino acids: CSVPGQGYGYTF. The DNA of the CDR3 is TGCAGCGTTCCGGGACAAGGCTATGGCTACACCTTC.

In its sample, this clone was seen once. This chain joins TRBV6-5 and TRBJ1-5; D remains ambiguous. Germline lookup yields CDR1 MNHEY and CDR2 SVGAGI. V shed 6 bases and J shed 5 bases, with 8 bases lying between them. The CDR3 sequence is 12 residues long. CDR3 protein: CASSRGYQPQHF. Written as DNA, the CDR3 is TGTGCCAGCAGCCGCGGGTATCAGCCCCAGCATTTT.

The rearrangement uses TRBV27 and TRBJ2-7, with TRBD1 matching over 11 bases. V shed 0 bases and J 4 bases; nucleotides not matched to a gene: 5. CDR1 and CDR2 (germline): MNHEY, SMNVEV (reference sequence). This CDR3 spans 16 amino acids. CDR3 in DNA: TGTGCCAGCAGTTTATCCCCCGGGACAGGGGGTTACGAGCAGTACTTC. It is translated as CASSLSPGTGGYEQYF.

The chain recombines TRBV7-9 with TRBJ1-4; D perhaps matches TRBD1 (5 bases). The CDR3 is made up of 15 amino acids. Germline CDR1 reads SEHNR; CDR2 reads FQNEAQ (reference sequence). Trimming pared 0 bases from V and 2 bases from J, leaving 7 bases between. CDR3 sequence: CASSLAAGTNEKLFF. The CDR3 DNA is TGTGCCAGCAGCTTAGCGGCAGGGACTAATGAAAAACTGTTTTTT.

This chain uses TRBV6-5 with TRBJ2-5; D gene unclear. CDR3 length: 12 amino acids. Trimming stripped 0 bases from V and 5 bases from J, with 4 bases between. CDR1 and CDR2 from the germline V gene are MNHEY and SVGAGI. The CDR3 is CASSYSRETQYF. The CDR3 DNA follows: TGTGCCAGCAGTTACTCGAGGGAGACCCAGTACTTC.

This clone came up a few times. CDR3 loop: CASSYNRGAFF. DNA of the CDR3: TGTGCCAGCAGTTATAACCGGGGAGCTTTCTTT. The chain couples TRBV28 to TRBJ1-1; no clear D gene. CDR1 is MDHEN, CDR2 SYDVKM, per germline. There are 11 residues in the CDR3. V was trimmed by 4 bases and J by 10 bases, leaving 10 bases between them. The entire variable domain, with the rest obtained from reference TRBV28 and TRBJ1-1, is as follows: DVKVTQSSRYLVKRTGEKVFLECVQDMDHENMFWYRQDPGLGLRLIYFSYDVKMKEKGDIPEGYSVSREKKERFSLILESASTNQTSMYLCASSYNRGAFFGQGTRLTVV.

J is TRBJ1-4 and V is TRBV28, with D maybe TRBD1 (6 bases). Trimming removed 6 bases from V and 4 bases from J, with 27 bases in between. The CDR3 spans 19 residues. Germline CDR1 MDHEN, CDR2 SYDVKM. The DNA of the CDR3 is TGTGCCAGCAGCCACCAGGGGAGCGGTGGGCTCTCGGTTAATGAAAAACTGTTTTTT. Translating gives CASSHQGSGGLSVNEKLFF.

V usage is TRBV28 and J usage is TRBJ1-5, with D perhaps TRBD1 (6 bases). This CDR3 has 15 amino acids. V shed 3 bases and J shed 3 bases, with 12 bases lying between them. Germline values: CDR1 MDHEN, CDR2 SYDVKM. The CDR3 reads CASSLSGTHNQPQHF. The CDR3 DNA reads TGTGCCAGCAGTTTGTCAGGGACACACAATCAGCCCCAGCATTTT.

This chain links TRBV18 with TRBJ1-2, with a weak D call TRBD1 (5 bases). The germline V gene has CDR1 KGHSH and CDR2 LQKENI. V shed 3 bases and J shed 3 bases, with 8 bases lying between them. The CDR3 sequence is 13 residues long. CDR3 protein: CASSPSRDYGYTF. The CDR3 DNA reads TGTGCCAGCTCACCTTCCAGGGACTATGGCTACACCTTC. The whole variable domain, filled in from reference TRBV18 and TRBJ1-2, reads NAGVMQNPRHLVRRRGQEARLRCSPMKGHSHVYWYRQLPEEGLKFMVYLQKENIIDESGMPKERFSAEFPKEGPSILRIQQVVRGDSAAYFCASSPSRDYGYTFGSGTRLTVV.

This sequence joins TRBV9 and TRBJ2-7; 7 nucleotides align to TRBD1. After removal of 0 bases from V and 3 bases from J, the junction contained 3 bases not matched to a gene. The CDR3 runs 14 residues. Germline loops: CDR1 SGDLS, CDR2 YYNGEE. Here the CDR3 DNA reads TGTGCCAGCAGCGTAGGCGCAGGGGGCTACGAGCAGTACTTC. As protein: CASSVGAGGYEQYF.

J is TRBJ1-1 and V is TRBV11-2; D is undetermined. The germline V and J ends were trimmed by 1 base and 3 bases, with 12 bases remaining between them. In germline, CDR1 is SGHAT, CDR2 FQNNGV. The CDR3 runs to 15 residues. CDR3 residues: CASSLVRGRYTEAFF. CDR3 sequence (DNA): TGTGCCAGCAGCTTAGTCCGCGGGAGGTACACTGAAGCTTTCTTT.

This sequence joins TRBV7-2 and TRBJ1-6, with D hard to call. V was clipped by 0 bases and J by 10 bases, with 13 bases between them. Germline V lookup: CDR1 SGHTA, CDR2 FQGNSA. CDR3 size: 15 residues. CDR3 protein: CASSLAVPSGSPLHF. CDR3 in DNA: TGTGCCAGCAGCTTAGCCGTCCCATCGGGGTCACCCCTCCACTTT. The complete variable domain, with remaining parts taken from reference TRBV7-2 and TRBJ1-6, reads GAGVSQSPSNKVTEKGKDVELRCDPISGHTALYWYRQSLGQGLEFLIYFQGNSAPDKSGLPSDRFSAERTGGSVSTLTIQRTQQEDSAVYLCASSLAVPSGSPLHFGNGTRLTVT.

This clone has more than one count but fewer than ten. The V gene is TRBV5-5, the J gene TRBJ1-2, with 9 bases aligning to TRBD1. The J segment lost 8 bases and the V segment lost 4 bases, leaving 9 bases of the junction unmatched. The length of the CDR3 is 14 residues. CDR1 SGHKS and CDR2 YYEKEE come from the germline V gene (reference sequence). CDR3 DNA sequence: TGTGCCAGCAGCGTCACCGGGACAGGGTGGGGCTACACCTTC. Residues: CASSVTGTGWGYTF.

The V call is TRBV7-2, the J call TRBJ2-1, with TRBD2 matching over 7 bases. The CDR3 consists of 13 residues. Per germline, CDR1 SGHTA and CDR2 FQGNSA. Unmatched junction bases numbered 6, after V lost 5 bases and J lost 8 bases. The CDR3 coding sequence is TGTGCCAGCAGCCGAGTGGGGGGGGATGAGCAGTTCTTC. It is translated as CASSRVGGDEQFF.

V usage is TRBV7-2 and J usage is TRBJ2-7; D possibly corresponds to TRBD2 (6 bases). V lost 5 bases and J lost 1, with 18 bases in between. The CDR3 runs 16 residues. Germline CDR1 SGHTA, CDR2 FQGNSA. Written as DNA, the CDR3 is TGTGCCAGCAGCCCCCGCGCGGGGTTCAGTTCCTACGAGCAGTACTTC. It encodes CASSPRAGFSSYEQYF.